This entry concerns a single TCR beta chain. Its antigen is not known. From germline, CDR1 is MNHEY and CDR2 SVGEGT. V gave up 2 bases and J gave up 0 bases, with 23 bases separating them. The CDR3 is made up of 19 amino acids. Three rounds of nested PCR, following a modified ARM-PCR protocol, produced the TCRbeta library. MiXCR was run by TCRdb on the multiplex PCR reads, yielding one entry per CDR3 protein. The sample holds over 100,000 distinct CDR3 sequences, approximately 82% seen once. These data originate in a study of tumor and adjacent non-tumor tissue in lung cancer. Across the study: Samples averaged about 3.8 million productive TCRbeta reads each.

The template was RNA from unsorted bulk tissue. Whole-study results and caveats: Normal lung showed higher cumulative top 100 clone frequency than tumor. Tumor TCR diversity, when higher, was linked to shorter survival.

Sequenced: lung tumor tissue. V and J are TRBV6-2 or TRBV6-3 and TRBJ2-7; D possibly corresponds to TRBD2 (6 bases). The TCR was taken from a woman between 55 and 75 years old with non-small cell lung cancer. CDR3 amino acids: CASSYICIVGGFLSYEQYF. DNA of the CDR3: TGTGCCAGCAGTTACATTTGTATAGTGGGAGGCTTTCTCTCCTACGAGCAGTACTTC.